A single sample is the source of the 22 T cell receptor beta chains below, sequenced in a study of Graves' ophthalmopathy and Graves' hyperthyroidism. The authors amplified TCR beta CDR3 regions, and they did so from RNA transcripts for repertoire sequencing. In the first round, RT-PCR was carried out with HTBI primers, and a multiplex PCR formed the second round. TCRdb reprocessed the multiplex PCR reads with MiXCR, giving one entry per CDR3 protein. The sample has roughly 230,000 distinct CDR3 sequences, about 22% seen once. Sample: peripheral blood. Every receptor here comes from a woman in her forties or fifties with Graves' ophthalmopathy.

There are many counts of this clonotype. The CDR3 sequence is CASMRLGQYF. CDR3 nucleotides: TGTGCCAGCATGCGATTGGGCCAGTACTTC. The genes are TRBV2 and TRBJ2-7, with no clear D. From germline, CDR1 is SNHLY and CDR2 FYNNEI. The CDR3 loop spans 10 amino acids. V lost 7 bases and J lost 10, with 11 bases in between.

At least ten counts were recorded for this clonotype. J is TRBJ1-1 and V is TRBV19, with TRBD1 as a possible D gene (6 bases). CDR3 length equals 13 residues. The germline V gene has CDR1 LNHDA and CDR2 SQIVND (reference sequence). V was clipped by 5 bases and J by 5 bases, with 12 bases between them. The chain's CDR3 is CASSQGWGTEAFF. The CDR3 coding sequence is TGTGCCAGTAGTCAGGGGTGGGGGACTGAAGCTTTCTTT.

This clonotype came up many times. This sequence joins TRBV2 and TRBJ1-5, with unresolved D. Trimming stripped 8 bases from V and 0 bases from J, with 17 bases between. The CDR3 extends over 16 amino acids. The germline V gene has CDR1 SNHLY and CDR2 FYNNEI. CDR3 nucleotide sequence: TGTGCCAGCGGTGGGTATGTAACCTCTAGCAATCAGCCCCAGCATTTT. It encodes CASGGYVTSSNQPQHF.

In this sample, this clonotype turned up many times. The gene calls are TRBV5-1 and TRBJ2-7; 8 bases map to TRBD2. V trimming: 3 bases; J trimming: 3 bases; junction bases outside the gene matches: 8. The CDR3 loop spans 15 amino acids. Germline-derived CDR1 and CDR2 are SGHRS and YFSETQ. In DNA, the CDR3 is TGCGCCAGCAGCTCATTAGCGGGATCCGGCTACGAGCAGTACTTC. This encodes CASSSLAGSGYEQYF.

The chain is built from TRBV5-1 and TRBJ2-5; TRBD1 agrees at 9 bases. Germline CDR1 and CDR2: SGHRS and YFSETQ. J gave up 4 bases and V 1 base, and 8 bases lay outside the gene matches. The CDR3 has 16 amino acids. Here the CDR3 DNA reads TGCGCCAGCAGCTTGCCGGTCGGACAGGGGTTAGAGACCCAGTACTTC. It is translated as CASSLPVGQGLETQYF. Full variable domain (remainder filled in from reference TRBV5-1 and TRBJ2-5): KAGVTQTPRYLIKTRGQQVTLSCSPISGHRSVSWYQQTPGQGLQFLFEYFSETQRNKGNFPGRFSGRQFSNSRSEMNVSTLELGDSALYLCASSLPVGQGLETQYFGPGTRLLVL.

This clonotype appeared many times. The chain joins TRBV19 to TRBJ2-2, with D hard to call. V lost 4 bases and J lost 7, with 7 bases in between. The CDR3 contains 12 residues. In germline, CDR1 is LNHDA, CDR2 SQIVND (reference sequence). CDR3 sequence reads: CASSTYIGELFF. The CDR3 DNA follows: TGTGCCAGTAGTACCTATATCGGGGAGCTGTTTTTT.

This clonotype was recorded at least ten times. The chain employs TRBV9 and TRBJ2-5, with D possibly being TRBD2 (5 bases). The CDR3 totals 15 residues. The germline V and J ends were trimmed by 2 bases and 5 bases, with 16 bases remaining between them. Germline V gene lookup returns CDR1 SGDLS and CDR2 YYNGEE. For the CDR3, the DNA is TGTGCCAGCAGCGTTTGGCCCAAACCGGGGGAGACCCAGTACTTC. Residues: CASSVWPKPGETQYF.

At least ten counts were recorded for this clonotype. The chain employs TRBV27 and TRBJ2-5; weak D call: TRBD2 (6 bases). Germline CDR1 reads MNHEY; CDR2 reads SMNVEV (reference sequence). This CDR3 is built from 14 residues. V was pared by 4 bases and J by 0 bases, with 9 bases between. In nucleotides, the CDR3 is TGTGCCAGCAGTTCGGCGGGATACCAAGAGACCCAGTACTTC. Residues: CASSSAGYQETQYF.

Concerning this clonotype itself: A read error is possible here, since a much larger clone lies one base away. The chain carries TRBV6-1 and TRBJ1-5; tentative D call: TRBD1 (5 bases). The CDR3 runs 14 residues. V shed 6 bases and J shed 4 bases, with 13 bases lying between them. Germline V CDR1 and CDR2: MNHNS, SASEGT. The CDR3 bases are TGTGCCAGCAGGCCCGGGGCAATTAATCAGCCCCAGCATTTT. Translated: CASRPGAINQPQHF.

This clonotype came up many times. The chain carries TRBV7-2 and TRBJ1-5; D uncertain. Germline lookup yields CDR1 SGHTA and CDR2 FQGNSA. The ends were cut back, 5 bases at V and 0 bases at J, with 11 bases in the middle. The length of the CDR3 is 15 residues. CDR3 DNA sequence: TGTGCCAGCAGCATACAGATATATAGCAATCAGCCCCAGCATTTT. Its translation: CASSIQIYSNQPQHF.

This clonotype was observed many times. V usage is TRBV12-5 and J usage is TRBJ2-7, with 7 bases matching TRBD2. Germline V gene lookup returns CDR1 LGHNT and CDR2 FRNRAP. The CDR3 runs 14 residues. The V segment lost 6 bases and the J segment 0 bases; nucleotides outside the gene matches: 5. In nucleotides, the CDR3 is TGTGCTAGTGGAAGGAGCGGGACCTCCTACGAGCAGTACTTC. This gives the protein CASGRSGTSYEQYF.

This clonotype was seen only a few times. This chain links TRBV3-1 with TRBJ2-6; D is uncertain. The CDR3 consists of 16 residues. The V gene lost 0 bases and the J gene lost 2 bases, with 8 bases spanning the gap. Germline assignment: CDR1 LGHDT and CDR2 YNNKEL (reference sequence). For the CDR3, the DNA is TGTGCCAGCAGCCAAGATTTGGCGGCTGGGGCCAACGTCCTGACTTTC. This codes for CASSQDLAAGANVLTF.

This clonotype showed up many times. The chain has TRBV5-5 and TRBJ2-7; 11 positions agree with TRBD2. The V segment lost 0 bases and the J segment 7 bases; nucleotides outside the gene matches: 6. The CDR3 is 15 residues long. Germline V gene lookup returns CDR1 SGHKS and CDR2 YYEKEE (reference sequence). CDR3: CASSLDLAGGREQYF. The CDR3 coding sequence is TGTGCCAGCAGCTTGGACCTAGCGGGAGGTCGGGAGCAGTACTTC.

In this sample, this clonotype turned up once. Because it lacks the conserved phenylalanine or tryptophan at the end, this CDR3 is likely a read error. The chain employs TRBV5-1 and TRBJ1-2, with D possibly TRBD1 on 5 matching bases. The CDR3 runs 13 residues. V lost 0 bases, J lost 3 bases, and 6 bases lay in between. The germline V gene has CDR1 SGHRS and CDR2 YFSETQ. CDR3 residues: CASSLGGDYGYTI. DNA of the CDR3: TGCGCCAGCAGCTTGGGAGGGGACTATGGCTACACCATC.

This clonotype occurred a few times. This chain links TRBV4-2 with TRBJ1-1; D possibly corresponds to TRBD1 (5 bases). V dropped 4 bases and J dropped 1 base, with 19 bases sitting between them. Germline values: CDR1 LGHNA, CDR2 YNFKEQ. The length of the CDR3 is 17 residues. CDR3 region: CASSPPRGRISNTEAFF. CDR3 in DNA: TGTGCCAGCAGCCCGCCCCGGGGCAGAATATCGAACACTGAAGCTTTCTTT.

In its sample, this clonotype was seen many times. CDR3 amino acids: CASSLLQGRHEQYF. The CDR3 DNA sequence: TGCGCCAGCAGCTTACTGCAGGGGCGCCACGAGCAGTACTTC. The chain uses TRBV5-1 and TRBJ2-7, with a tentative D call TRBD1 (6 bases). Trimming took 2 bases from V and 5 from J, leaving 14 bases between them. The CDR3 contains 14 residues. Germline CDR1 and CDR2: SGHRS and YFSETQ.

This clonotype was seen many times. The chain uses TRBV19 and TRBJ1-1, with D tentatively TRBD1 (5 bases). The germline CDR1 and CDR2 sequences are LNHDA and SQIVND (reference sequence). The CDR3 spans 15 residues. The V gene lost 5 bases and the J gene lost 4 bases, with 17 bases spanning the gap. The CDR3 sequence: CASSQGRLGSTEAFF. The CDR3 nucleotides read TGTGCCAGTAGTCAGGGACGCCTAGGGAGCACTGAAGCTTTCTTT.

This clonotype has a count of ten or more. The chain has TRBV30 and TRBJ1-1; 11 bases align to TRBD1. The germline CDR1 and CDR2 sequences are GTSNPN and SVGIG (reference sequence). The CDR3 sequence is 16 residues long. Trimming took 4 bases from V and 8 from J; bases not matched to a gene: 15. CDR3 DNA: TGTGCCTGGACTCGGACAGGGGGCCTCCATGGGTCGGAAGCTTTCTTT. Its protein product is CAWTRTGGLHGSEAFF.

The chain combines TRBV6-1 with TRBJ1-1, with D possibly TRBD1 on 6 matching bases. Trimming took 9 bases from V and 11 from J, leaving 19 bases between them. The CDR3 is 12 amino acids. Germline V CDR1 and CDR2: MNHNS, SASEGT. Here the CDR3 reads CASHRVGTYAFF. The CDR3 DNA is TGTGCCAGTCACAGGGTCGGCACTTATGCTTTCTTT.

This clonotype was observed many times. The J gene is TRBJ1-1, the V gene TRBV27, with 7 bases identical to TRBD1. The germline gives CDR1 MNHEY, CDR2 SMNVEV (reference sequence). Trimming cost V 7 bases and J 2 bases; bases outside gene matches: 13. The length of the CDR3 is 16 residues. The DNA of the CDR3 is TGTGCCAGCACCCCTGACAGGGAGGTAGTTAACACTGAAGCTTTCTTT. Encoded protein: CASTPDREVVNTEAFF.

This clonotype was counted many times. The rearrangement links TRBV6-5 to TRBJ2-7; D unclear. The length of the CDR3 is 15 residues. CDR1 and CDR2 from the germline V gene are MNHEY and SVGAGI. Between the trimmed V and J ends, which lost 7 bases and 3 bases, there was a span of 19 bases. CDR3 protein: CASTPSTARIYEQYF. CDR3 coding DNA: TGTGCCAGCACCCCCTCGACGGCGAGGATCTACGAGCAGTACTTC.

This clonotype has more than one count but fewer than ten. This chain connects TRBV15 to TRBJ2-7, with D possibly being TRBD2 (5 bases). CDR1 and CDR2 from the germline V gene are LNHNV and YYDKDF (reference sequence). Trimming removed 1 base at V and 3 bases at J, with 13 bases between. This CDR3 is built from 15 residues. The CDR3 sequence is CATSRASPGIYEQYF. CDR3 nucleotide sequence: TGTGCCACCAGCAGAGCTAGCCCCGGGATCTACGAGCAGTACTTC.